This T cell receptor (beta chain) derives from a study of control samples from healthy donors and cancer patients. Produced via immunoSEQ multiplex PCR; TCRdb's table is partial and in-frame only. The data contain some 39,000 clones, approximately 82% of them singletons. The CDR3 loop spans 15 amino acids. Looked up from germline, CDR1 is MNHEY and CDR2 is SVGAGI. J was trimmed by 1 base and V by 6 bases; bases with no gene match: 4. The genes are TRBV6-5 and TRBJ2-3, with 10 bases identical to TRBD2. Sequencing input: PBMCs. This sequence was found in a woman aged 55-75 years with lung cancer. CDR3: CASSRLAGGTDTQYF. CDR3 in DNA: TGTGCCAGCAGCCGCCTAGCGGGGGGCACAGATACGCAGTATTTT.